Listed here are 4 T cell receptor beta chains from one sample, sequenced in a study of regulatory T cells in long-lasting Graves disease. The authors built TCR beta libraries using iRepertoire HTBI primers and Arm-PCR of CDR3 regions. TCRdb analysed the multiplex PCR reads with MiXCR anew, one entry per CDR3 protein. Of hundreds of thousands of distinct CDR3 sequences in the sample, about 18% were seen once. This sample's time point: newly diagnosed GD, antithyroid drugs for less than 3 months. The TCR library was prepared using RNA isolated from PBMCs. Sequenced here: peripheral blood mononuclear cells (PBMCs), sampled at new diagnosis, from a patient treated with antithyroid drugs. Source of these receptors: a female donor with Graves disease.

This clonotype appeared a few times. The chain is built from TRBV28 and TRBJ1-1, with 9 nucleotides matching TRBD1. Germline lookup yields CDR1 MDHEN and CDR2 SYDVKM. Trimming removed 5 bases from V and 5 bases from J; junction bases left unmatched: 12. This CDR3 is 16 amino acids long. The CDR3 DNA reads TGTGCCAGCAGTACGATCCGGGACAGGGATAGAACTGAAGCTTTCTTT. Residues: CASSTIRDRDRTEAFF.

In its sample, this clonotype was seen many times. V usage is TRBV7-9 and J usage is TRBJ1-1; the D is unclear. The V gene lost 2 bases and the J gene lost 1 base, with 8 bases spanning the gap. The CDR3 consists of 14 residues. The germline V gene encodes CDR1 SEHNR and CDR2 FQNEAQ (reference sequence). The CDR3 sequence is CASSLSTGNTEAFF. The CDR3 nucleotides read TGTGCCAGCAGCTTATCCACGGGGAACACTGAAGCTTTCTTT.

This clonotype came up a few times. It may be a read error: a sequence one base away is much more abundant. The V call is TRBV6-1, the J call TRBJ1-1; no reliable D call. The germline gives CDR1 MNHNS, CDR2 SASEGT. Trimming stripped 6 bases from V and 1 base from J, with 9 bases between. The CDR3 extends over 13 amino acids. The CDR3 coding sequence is TGTGCCAGCAGCGGCAACACGAACACTGAAGCTTTCTTT. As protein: CASSGNTNTEAFF.

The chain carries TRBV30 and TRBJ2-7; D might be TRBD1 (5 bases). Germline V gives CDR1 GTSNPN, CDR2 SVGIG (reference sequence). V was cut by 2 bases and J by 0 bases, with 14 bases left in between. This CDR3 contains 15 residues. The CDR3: CAWSPQGFSSYEQYF. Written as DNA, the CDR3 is TGTGCCTGGAGTCCTCAGGGCTTTAGCTCCTACGAGCAGTACTTC. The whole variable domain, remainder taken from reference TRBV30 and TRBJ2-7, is SQTIHQWPATLVQPVGSPLSLECTVEGTSNPNLYWYRQAAGRGLQLLFYSVGIGQISSEVPQNLSASRPQDRQFILSSKKLLLSDSGFYLCAWSPQGFSSYEQYFGPGTRLTVT.